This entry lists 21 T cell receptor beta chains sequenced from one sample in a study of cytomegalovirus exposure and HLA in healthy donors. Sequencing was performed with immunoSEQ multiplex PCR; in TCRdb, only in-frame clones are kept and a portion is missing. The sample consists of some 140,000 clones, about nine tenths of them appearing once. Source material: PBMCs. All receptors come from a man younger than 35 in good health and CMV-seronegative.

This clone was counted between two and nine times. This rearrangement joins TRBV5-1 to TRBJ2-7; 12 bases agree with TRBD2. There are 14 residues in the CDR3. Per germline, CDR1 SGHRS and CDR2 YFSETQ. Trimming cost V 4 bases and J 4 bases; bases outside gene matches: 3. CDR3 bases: TGCGCCAGCAGCAAGACTAGCGGGGGTTACGAGCAGTACTTC. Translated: CASSKTSGGYEQYF.

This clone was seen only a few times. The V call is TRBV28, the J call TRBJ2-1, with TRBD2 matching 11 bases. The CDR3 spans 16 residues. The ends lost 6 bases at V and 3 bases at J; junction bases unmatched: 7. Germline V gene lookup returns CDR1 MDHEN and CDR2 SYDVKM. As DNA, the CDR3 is TGTGCCAGCAGCGGGGTTAGCGGGAGGGTCTACAATGAGCAGTTCTTC. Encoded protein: CASSGVSGRVYNEQFF.

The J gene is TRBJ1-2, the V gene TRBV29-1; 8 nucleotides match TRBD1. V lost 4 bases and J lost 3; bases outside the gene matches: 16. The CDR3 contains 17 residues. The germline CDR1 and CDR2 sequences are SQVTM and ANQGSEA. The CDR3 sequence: CSVGEPIETGEDYGYTF. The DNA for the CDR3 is TGCAGCGTTGGGGAACCCATCGAGACAGGGGAGGACTATGGCTACACCTTC.

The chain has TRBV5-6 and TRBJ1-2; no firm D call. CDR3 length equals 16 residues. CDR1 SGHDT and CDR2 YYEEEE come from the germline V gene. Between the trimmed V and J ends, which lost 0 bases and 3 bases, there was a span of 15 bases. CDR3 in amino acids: CASSLDGGMGDYGYTF. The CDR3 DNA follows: TGTGCCAGCAGCTTGGATGGAGGGATGGGAGACTATGGCTACACCTTC.

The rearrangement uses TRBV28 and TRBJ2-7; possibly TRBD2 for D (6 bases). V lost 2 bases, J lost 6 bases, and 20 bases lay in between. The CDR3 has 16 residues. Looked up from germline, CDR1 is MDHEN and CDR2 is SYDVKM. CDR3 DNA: TGTGCCAGCAGTTTAGCGGCGGGACCCATAACGGCCGAGCAGTACTTC. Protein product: CASSLAAGPITAEQYF.

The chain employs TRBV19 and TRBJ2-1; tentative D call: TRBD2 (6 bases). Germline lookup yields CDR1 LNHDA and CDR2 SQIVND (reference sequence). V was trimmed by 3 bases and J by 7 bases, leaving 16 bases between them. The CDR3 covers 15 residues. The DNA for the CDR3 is TGTGCCAGTAGTATTAATCTCCCTAGCGAAAATGAGCAGTTCTTC. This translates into CASSINLPSENEQFF. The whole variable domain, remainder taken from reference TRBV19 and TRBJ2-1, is DGGITQSPKYLFRKEGQNVTLSCEQNLNHDAMYWYRQDPGQGLRLIYYSQIVNDFQKGDIAEGYSVSREKKESFPLTVTSAQKNPTAFYLCASSINLPSENEQFFGPGTRLTVL.

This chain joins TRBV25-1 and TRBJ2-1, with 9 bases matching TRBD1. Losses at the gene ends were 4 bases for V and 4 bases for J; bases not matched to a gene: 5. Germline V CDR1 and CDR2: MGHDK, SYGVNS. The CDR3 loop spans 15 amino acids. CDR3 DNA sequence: TGTGCCAGCAGTGTCGGGGACAGGGATTACAATGAGCAGTTCTTC. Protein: CASSVGDRDYNEQFF.

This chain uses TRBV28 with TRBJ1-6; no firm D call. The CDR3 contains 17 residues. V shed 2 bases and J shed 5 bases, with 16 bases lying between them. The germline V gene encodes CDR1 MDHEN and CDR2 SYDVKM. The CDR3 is CASSLPPPTDNNSPLHF. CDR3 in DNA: TGTGCCAGCAGTTTACCGCCTCCTACAGATAATAATTCACCCCTCCACTTT.

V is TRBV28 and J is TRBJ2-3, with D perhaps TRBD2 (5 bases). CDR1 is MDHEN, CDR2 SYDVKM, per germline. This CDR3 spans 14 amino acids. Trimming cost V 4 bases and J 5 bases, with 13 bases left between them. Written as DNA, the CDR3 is TGTGCCAGCAGTTCCCCCGGGGAAGTAGATACGCAGTATTTT. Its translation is CASSSPGEVDTQYF. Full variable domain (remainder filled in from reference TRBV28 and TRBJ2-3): DVKVTQSSRYLVKRTGEKVFLECVQDMDHENMFWYRQDPGLGLRLIYFSYDVKMKEKGDIPEGYSVSREKKERFSLILESASTNQTSMYLCASSSPGEVDTQYFGPGTRLTVL.

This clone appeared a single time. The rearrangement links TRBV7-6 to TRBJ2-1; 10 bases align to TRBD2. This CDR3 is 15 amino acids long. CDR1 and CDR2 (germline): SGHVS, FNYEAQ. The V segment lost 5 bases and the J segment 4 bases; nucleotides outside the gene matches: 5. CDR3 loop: CASSPQRGGYNEQFF. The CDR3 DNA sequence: TGTGCCAGCAGCCCGCAGCGGGGGGGGTACAATGAGCAGTTCTTC.

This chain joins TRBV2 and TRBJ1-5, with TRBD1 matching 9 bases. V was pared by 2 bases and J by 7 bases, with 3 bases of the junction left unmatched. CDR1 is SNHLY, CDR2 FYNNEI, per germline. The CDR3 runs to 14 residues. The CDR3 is CASSERTGEQPQHF. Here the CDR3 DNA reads TGTGCCAGCAGTGAAAGGACAGGGGAACAGCCCCAGCATTTT. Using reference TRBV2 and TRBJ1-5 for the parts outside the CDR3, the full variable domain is EPEVTQTPSHQVTQMGQEVILRCVPISNHLYFYWYRQILGQKVEFLVSFYNNEISEKSEIFDDQFSVERPDGSNFTLKIRSTKLEDSAMYFCASSERTGEQPQHFGDGTRLSIL.

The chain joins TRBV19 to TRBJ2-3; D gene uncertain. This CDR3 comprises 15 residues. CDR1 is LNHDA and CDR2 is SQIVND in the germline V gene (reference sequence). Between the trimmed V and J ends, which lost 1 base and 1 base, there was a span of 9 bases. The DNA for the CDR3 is TGTGCCAGTAGTATAGTCGGCCGGGGCACAGATACGCAGTATTTT. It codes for CASSIVGRGTDTQYF.

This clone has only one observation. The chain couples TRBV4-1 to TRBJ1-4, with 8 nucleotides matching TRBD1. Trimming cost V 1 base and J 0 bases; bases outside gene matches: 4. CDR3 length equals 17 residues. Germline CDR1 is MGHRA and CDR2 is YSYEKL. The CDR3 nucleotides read TGCGCCAGCAGCCAAGCACAGGGGGACGCAACTAATGAAAAACTGTTTTTT. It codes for CASSQAQGDATNEKLFF.

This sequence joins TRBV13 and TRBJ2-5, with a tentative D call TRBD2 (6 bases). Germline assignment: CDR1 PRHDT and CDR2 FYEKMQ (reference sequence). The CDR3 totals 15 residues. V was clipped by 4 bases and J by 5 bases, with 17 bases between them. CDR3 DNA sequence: TGTGCCAGCAGCTCTCGGGTCACGGGGGAGGAGACCCAGTACTTC. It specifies CASSSRVTGEETQYF.

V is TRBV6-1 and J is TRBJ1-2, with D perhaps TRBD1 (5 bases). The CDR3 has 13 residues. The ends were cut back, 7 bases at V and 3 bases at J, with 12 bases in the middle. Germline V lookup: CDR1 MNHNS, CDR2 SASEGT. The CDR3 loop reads CASNLRDDYGYTF. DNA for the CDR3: TGTGCCAGCAACCTCAGGGATGACTATGGCTACACCTTC.

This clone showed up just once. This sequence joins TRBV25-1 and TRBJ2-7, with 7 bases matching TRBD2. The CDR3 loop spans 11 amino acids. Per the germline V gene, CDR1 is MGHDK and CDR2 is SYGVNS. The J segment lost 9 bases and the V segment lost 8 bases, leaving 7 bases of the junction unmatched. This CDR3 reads CASRGEFGQYF. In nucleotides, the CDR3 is TGTGCCAGCCGGGGGGAGTTCGGGCAGTACTTC.

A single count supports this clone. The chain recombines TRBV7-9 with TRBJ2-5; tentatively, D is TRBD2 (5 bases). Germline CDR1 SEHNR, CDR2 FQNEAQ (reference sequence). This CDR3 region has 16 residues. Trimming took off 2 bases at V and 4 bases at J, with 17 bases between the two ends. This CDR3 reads CASSLTWTLRAETQYF. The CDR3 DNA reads TGTGCCAGCAGCTTAACCTGGACTCTGAGGGCAGAGACCCAGTACTTC.

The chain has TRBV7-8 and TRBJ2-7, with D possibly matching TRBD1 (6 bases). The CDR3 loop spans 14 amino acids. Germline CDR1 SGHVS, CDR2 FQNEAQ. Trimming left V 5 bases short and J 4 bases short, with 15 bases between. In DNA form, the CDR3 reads TGTGCCAGCAGCGCGGGTGGGGGCAGATACGAGCAGTACTTC. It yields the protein CASSAGGGRYEQYF.

CDR3 in amino acids: CASSYGRSTEAFF. CDR3 nucleotides: TGTGCCAGCAGTTACGGAAGGAGCACTGAAGCTTTCTTT. V usage is TRBV6-5 and J usage is TRBJ1-1; D is undetermined. Trimming took off 2 bases at V and 4 bases at J, with 8 bases between the two ends. This CDR3 has 13 residues. The germline gives CDR1 MNHEY, CDR2 SVGAGI.

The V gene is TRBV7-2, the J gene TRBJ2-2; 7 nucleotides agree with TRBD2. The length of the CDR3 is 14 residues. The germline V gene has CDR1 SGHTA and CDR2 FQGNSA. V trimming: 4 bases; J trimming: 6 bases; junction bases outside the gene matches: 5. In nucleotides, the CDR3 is TGTGCCAGCAGCTACCTACGGGAGGCCGGGGAGCTGTTTTTT. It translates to CASSYLREAGELFF. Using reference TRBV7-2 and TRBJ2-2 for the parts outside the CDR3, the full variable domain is GAGVSQSPSNKVTEKGKDVELRCDPISGHTALYWYRQSLGQGLEFLIYFQGNSAPDKSGLPSDRFSAERTGGSVSTLTIQRTQQEDSAVYLCASSYLREAGELFFGEGSRLTVL.

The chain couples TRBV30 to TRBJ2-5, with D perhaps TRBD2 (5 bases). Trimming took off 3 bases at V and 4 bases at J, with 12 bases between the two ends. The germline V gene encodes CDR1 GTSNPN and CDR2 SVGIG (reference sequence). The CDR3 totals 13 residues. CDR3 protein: CAWRGGSGETQYF. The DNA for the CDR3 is TGTGCCTGGAGGGGCGGGTCGGGAGAGACCCAGTACTTC.